Below, 3 T cell receptor beta chains from the same sample are listed, as sequenced in a study of blood T cell repertoires in COVID-19. Assay used: immunoSEQ multiplex PCR; TCRdb lists only in-frame clones, some missing. The sample has about 220,000 clones, approximately 92% seen once; the top ten hold over 3%. The sample comprised PBMCs or T cells enriched from blood (not recorded which). The receptors were sampled from a woman between 18 and 29 years old in a cohort exposed to, infected with or recovered from COVID-19 (not recorded which).

This clone was recorded once. V usage is TRBV19 and J usage is TRBJ1-6; no clear D gene. Germline CDR1 LNHDA, CDR2 SQIVND (reference sequence). This CDR3 region has 13 residues. Trimming stripped 6 bases from V and 6 bases from J, with 9 bases between. CDR3 DNA sequence: TGTGCCAGTAGGATGGCGGTTAATTCACCCCTCCACTTT. This translates into CASRMAVNSPLHF.

This clone is a singleton in its sample. V usage is TRBV11-2 and J usage is TRBJ1-2, with a possible D match to TRBD1 (5 bases). The CDR3 has 12 residues. V dropped 4 bases and J dropped 4 bases, with 7 bases sitting between them. The germline CDR1 and CDR2 sequences are SGHAT and FQNNGV. Here the CDR3 DNA reads TGTGCCAGCAGCTCGACAGCCTATGGCTACACCTTC. This gives the protein CASSSTAYGYTF.

The rearrangement uses TRBV5-1 and TRBJ1-2; D ambiguous. V shed 0 bases and J shed 6 bases, with 12 bases lying between them. The CDR3 covers 14 residues. Looked up from germline, CDR1 is SGHRS and CDR2 is YFSETQ. The CDR3 DNA reads as TGCGCCAGCAGCTTGGTCTCTGTCGCGAATGGCTACACCTTC. Protein sequence: CASSLVSVANGYTF.